The entry below gives a single T cell receptor (beta chain) sequence along with its context. The target of this receptor is not known. Base qualities were left out, and no much larger clone turns up one base away. Reading the label with the study, this specimen's treatment or condition is: live attenuated yellow fever vaccine strain. At every blood-draw timepoint, two biological replicates of bulk PBMCs were collected. PBMCs were isolated from peripheral blood using a standard Ficoll-Paque protocol. RNA was extracted with TriZol from bulk PBMCs, CD4 and CD8 fractions, and dextramer-positive and dextramer-negative fractions. This specimen belongs to a study of T cells after yellow fever vaccination (dated 2019 in TCRdb). For the wider study: Libraries from fractions with low cell numbers were prepared with the SMART-Seq v4 Ultra Low Input RNA kit. Blood was drawn at multiple timepoints before and after primary and secondary immunization, with bulk PBMC replicates and cell subsets isolated. To follow T-cell clones before and after primary and booster YFV17D yellow fever vaccination, bulk TCR alpha and beta repertoires were sequenced over time. Two healthy male donors, one aged 18 to 30 and one aged 30 to 40 years, were included in the cohort. What the work shows at the level of the full study, not this receptor alone: A small fraction of clonotypes appeared in both the CD4 and CD8 compartments, likely as a result of convergent recombination. FACS-sorted repertoires could contain abundant contaminating clonotypes from the bulk population, so computational filtering was required. After the booster, most clones that had expanded after primary vaccination were detected again (nearly 97% of CD4 and over 75% of CD8), suggesting broad maintenance of memory. The secondary T-cell response was found to be weaker but faster than the primary response, with a peak reached on day 5 rather than on day 15. Because the study included only two donors, the extent to which the findings can be generalized is limited.

For CDR1 and CDR2, the germline V gene lists MDHEN and SYDVKM. The V end loses 8 bases and the J end loses 0 bases, and a stretch of 12 bases separates them. The CDR3 covers 14 residues, taking in both the cysteine and the phenylalanine. The only DNA kept is the CDR3, 42 bases in frame from the first base. TCR cDNA was synthesized by 5'RACE template switching, which introduced a universal primer site and unique molecular identifiers. Priming of cDNA synthesis was performed from both the TCR alpha and TCR beta constant segments. Library amplification involved two PCR steps, and the second step added sample barcodes and sequencing adapters. Sequencing of the libraries was done on either Illumina HiSeq 2500 (2x100 bp) or NovaSeq (2x150 bp). The source study handled its data this way. MIGEC handled demultiplexing of reads and collapsing into UMI consensus sequences, while MiXCR performed V(D)J alignment. Using edgeR on replicate PBMC samples, clonotypes were called vaccine-responding if FDR was below 0.01 and the log2 fold change was above 5 up to day 15. CD4 or CD8 identity was assigned to each bulk clonotype according to whether the clonotype was present at higher abundance in the sequenced CD4 repertoire or the sequenced CD8 repertoire. TCRdb's own reprocessing of the public reads used fastp at Q25 and MiXCR and kept productive beta chains. Each entry is one CDR3 protein sequence, shown with its most common DNA and genes. TCRdb's processing, not the study's, gives the V and J calls here. This sample is represented by hundreds of thousands of distinct CDR3 sequences; over 15% of them were singletons. The top ten constitute 13% to 15% of the sample.

The TCR sequence derives from a man aged 30-40 years who received the YFV17D yellow fever vaccine. Sequenced here: PBMCs, sampled 15 days after the yellow fever booster vaccination. The receptor chain draws on TRBV28 and TRBJ2-3; the D segment may tentatively be TRBD1 or TRBD2, each giving 6 matched bases. For the CDR3, the sequence is CASGGTKSTDTQYF. The bases read TGTGCCAGCGGGGGGACAAAGAGCACAGATACGCAGTATTTT.